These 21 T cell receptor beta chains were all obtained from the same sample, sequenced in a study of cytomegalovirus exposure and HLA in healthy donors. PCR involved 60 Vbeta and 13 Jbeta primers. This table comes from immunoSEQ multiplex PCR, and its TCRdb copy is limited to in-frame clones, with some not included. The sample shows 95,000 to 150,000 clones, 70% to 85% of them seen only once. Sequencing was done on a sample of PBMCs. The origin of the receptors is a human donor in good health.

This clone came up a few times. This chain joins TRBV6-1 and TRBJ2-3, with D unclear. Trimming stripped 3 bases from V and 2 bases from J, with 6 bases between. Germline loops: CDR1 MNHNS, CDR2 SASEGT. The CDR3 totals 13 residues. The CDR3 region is CASSDSNTDTQYF. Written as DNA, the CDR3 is TGTGCCAGCAGTGACTCTAACACAGATACGCAGTATTTT.

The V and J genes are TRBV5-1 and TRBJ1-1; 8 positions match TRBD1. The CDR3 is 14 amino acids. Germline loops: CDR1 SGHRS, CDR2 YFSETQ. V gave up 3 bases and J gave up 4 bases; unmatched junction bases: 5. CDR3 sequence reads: CASSSGQGSTEAFF. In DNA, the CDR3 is TGCGCCAGCAGCTCAGGACAGGGATCCACTGAAGCTTTCTTT.

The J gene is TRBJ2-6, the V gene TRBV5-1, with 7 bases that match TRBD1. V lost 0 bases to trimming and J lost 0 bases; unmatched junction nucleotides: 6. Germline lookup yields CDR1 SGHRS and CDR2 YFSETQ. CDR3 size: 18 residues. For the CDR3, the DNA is TGCGCCAGCAGCTTGGGGACAGGATTGAACTCTGGGGCCAACGTCCTGACTTTC. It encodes CASSLGTGLNSGANVLTF.

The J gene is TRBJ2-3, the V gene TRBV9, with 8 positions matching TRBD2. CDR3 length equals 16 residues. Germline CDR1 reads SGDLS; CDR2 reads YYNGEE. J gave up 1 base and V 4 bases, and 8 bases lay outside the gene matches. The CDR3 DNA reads TGTGCCAGCAGCCGTTCAAGCGGGAGTGGCACAGATACGCAGTATTTT. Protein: CASSRSSGSGTDTQYF.

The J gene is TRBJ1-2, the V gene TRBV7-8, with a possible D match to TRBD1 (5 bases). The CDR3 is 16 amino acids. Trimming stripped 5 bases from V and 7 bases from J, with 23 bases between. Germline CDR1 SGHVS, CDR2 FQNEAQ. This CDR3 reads CASSLTPPGRRGGYTF. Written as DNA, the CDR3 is TGTGCCAGCAGCCTCACTCCACCGGGACGGAGGGGTGGCTACACCTTC.

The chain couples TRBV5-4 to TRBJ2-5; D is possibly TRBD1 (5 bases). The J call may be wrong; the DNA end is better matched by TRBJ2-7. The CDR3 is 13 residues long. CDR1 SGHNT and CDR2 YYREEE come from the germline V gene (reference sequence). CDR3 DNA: TGTGCCAGCAGCTTGGCAGGGCCGGACGAGCAGTACTTC. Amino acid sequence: CASSLAGPDEQYF.

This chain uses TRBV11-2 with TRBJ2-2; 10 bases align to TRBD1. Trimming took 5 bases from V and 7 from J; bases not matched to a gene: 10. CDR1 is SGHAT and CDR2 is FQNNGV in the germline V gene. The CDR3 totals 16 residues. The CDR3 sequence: CASSIRQGAQIGELFF. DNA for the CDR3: TGTGCCAGCAGCATCAGACAGGGGGCTCAAATCGGGGAGCTGTTTTTT.

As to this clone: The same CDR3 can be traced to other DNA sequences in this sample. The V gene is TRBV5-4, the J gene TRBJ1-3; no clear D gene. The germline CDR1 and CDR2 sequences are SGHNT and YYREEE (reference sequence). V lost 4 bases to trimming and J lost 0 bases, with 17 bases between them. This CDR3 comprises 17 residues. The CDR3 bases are TGTGCCAGCAGCCCCGGTATTAGCAGAGGCTCTGGAAACACCATATATTTT. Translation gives CASSPGISRGSGNTIYF.

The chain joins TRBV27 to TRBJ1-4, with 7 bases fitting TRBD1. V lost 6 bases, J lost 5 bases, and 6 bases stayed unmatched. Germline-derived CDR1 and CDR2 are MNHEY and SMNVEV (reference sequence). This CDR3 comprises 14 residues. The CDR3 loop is CASRGDRLNEKLFF. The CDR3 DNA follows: TGTGCCAGCAGGGGGGACAGACTGAATGAAAAACTGTTTTTT.

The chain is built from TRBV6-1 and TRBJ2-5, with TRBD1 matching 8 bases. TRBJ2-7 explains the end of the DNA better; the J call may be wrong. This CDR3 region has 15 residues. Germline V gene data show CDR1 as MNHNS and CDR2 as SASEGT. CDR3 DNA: TGTGCCAGCACCGGAGGAAGGACAGGGCGCGACGAGCAGTACTTC. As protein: CASTGGRTGRDEQYF.

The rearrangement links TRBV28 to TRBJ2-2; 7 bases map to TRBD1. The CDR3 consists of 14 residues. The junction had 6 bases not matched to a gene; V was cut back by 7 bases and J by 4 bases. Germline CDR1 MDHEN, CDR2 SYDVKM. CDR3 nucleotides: TGTGCCAGCACCCTTGGACAGGTCACCGGGGAGCTGTTTTTT. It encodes CASTLGQVTGELFF. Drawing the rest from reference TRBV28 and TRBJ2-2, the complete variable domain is DVKVTQSSRYLVKRTGEKVFLECVQDMDHENMFWYRQDPGLGLRLIYFSYDVKMKEKGDIPEGYSVSREKKERFSLILESASTNQTSMYLCASTLGQVTGELFFGEGSRLTVL.

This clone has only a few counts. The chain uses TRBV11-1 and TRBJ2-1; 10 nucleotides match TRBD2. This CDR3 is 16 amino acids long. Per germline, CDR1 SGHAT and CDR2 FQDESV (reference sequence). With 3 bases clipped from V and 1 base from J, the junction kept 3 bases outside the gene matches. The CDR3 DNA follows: TGTGCCAGCAGCTTTAGCGGGAGGAATTCCTACAATGAGCAGTTCTTC. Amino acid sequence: CASSFSGRNSYNEQFF. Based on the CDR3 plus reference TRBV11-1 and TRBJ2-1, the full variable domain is EAEVAQSPRYKITEKSQAVAFWCDPISGHATLYWYRQILGQGPELLVQFQDESVVDDSQLPKDRFSAERLKGVDSTLKIQPAELGDSAMYLCASSFSGRNSYNEQFFGPGTRLTVL.

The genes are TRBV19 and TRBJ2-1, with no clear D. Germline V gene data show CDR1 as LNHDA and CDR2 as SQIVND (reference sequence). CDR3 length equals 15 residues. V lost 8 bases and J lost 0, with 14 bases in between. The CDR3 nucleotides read TGTGCCAGTGGGCCGCGAGTGGGCTCCTACAATGAGCAGTTCTTC. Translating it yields CASGPRVGSYNEQFF. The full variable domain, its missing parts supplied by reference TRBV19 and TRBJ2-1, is DGGITQSPKYLFRKEGQNVTLSCEQNLNHDAMYWYRQDPGQGLRLIYYSQIVNDFQKGDIAEGYSVSREKKESFPLTVTSAQKNPTAFYLCASGPRVGSYNEQFFGPGTRLTVL.

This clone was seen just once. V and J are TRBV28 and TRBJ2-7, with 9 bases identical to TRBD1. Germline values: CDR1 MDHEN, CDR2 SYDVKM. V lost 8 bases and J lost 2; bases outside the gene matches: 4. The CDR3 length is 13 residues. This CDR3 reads CASVRDRAYEQYF. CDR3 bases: TGTGCCAGCGTCCGGGACAGGGCCTACGAGCAGTACTTC. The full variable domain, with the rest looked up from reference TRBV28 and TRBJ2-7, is DVKVTQSSRYLVKRTGEKVFLECVQDMDHENMFWYRQDPGLGLRLIYFSYDVKMKEKGDIPEGYSVSREKKERFSLILESASTNQTSMYLCASVRDRAYEQYFGPGTRLTVT.

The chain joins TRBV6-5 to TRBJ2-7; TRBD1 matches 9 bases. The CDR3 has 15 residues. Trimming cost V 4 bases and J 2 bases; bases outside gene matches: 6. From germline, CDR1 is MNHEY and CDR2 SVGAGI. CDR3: CASSSRGQGTYEQYF. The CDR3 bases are TGTGCCAGCAGTTCCAGGGGACAGGGCACCTACGAGCAGTACTTC.

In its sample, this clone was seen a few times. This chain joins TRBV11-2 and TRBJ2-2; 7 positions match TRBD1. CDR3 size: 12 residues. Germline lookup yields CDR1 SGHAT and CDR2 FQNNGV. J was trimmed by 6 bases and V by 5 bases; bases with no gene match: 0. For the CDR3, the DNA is TGTGCCAGCAGCCAGGGGGCCGGGGAGCTGTTTTTT. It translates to CASSQGAGELFF.

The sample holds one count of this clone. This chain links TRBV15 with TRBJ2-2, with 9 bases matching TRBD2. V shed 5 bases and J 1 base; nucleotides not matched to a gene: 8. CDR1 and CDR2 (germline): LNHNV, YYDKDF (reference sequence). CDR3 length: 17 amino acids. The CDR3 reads CATSGAGGLRNTGELFF. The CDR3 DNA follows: TGTGCCACCAGCGGAGCGGGGGGCCTCCGGAACACCGGGGAGCTGTTTTTT.

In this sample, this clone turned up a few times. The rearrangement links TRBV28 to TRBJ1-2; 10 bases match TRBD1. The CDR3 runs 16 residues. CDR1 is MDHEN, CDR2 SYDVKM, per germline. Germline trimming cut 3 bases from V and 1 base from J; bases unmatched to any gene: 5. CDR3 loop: CASSLGGQGINYGYTF. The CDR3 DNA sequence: TGTGCCAGCAGTTTGGGGGGACAGGGGATTAACTATGGCTACACCTTC.

The CDR3 sequence: CASSQRVYLETQYF. The CDR3 DNA follows: TGTGCCAGCTCTCAGCGGGTTTACTTGGAGACCCAGTACTTC. This rearrangement joins TRBV6-1 to TRBJ2-5, with D possibly matching TRBD2 (6 bases). Germline loops: CDR1 MNHNS, CDR2 SASEGT. CDR3 length: 14 amino acids. Deletions cut 8 bases from V and 5 bases from J, with 18 bases between.

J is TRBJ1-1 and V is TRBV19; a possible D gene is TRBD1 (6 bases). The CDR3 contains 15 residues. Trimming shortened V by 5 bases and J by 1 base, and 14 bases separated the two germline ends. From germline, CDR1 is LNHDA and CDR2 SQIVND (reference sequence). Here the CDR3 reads CASSLQGLANTEAFF. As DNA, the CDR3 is TGTGCCAGTAGTCTTCAGGGGCTGGCGAACACTGAAGCTTTCTTT.

The CDR3 is CASSYRQGRGSTDTQYF. The CDR3 DNA follows: TGTGCCAGCAGCTACCGACAGGGAAGGGGGAGCACAGATACGCAGTATTTT. This chain uses TRBV13 with TRBJ2-3, with 7 bases that match TRBD1. Germline V CDR1 and CDR2: PRHDT, FYEKMQ (reference sequence). This CDR3 has 17 amino acids. V lost 4 bases to trimming and J lost 0 bases; unmatched junction nucleotides: 10.